One and the same sample provided the 24 T cell receptor beta chains below, sequenced in a study of graft-versus-host responses after intestinal transplantation. The assay was immunoSEQ multiplex PCR, and TCRdb's table has in-frame clones only and misses some. The table has about 97,000 clones, roughly 91% seen once; the top ten hold 0.18%. These TCRs are of unknown antigen specificity. The sample in question was unstimulated CD4+ T cells sorted from spleen or lymph node cells, obtained before transplant. These receptors all come from a human donor who was the organ donor for an intestinal transplant.

This clone was observed a single time. The V and J genes are TRBV19 and TRBJ2-2; 9 bases fit TRBD1. CDR3 length: 16 amino acids. Germline V gene sequence: CDR1 LNHDA, CDR2 SQIVND (reference sequence). Unmatched junction bases numbered 16, after V lost 10 bases and J lost 7 bases. DNA for the CDR3: TGTGCCACCCAAGGGACAGGGACACCTACCGTCGGGGAGCTGTTTTTT. This gives the protein CATQGTGTPTVGELFF.

V and J are TRBV2 and TRBJ2-7; D gene ambiguous. Germline loops: CDR1 SNHLY, CDR2 FYNNEI. The germline V and J ends were trimmed by 1 base and 5 bases, with 12 bases remaining between them. The CDR3 length is 14 residues. CDR3 sequence (DNA): TGTGCCAGCAGTGAAGGAGGCAGATTAGACGAGCAGTACTTC. This encodes CASSEGGRLDEQYF.

This chain connects TRBV6-5 to TRBJ2-7; the match to TRBD1 covers 8 bases. Per the germline V gene, CDR1 is MNHEY and CDR2 is SVGAGI. V dropped 6 bases and J dropped 1; count of bases not matched to a gene: 8. The CDR3 totals 15 residues. The DNA of the CDR3 is TGTGCCAGCAGCGTCGGACAGGGCGGATCCTACGAGCAGTACTTC. This translates into CASSVGQGGSYEQYF.

The J gene is TRBJ2-5, the V gene TRBV15; D might be TRBD2 (6 bases). V was shortened by 2 bases and J by 4 bases, with 17 bases between the two germline ends. Germline CDR1 reads LNHNV; CDR2 reads YYDKDF (reference sequence). This CDR3 region has 16 residues. In DNA form, the CDR3 reads TGTGCCACCAGCAGACGGGGTGGGGCGGGGAGAGAGACCCAGTACTTC. Protein product: CATSRRGGAGRETQYF.

The chain combines TRBV4-1 with TRBJ2-2; possible D gene TRBD2, 5 bases. V lost 4 bases and J lost 6, with 21 bases in between. Germline values: CDR1 MGHRA, CDR2 YSYEKL. The CDR3 length is 17 residues. The CDR3 DNA reads TGCGCCAGCAGCCGCCAATCTCCAGGACTGGATTCCGGGGAGCTGTTTTTT. This encodes CASSRQSPGLDSGELFF.

This chain uses TRBV7-3 with TRBJ2-3; 8 bases align to TRBD1. CDR3 length: 16 residues. After removal of 1 base from V and 2 bases from J, the junction contained 5 bases not matched to a gene. Per the germline V gene, CDR1 is SGHTA and CDR2 is FQGTGA. The CDR3 loop is CASSLIDRGPTDTQYF. As DNA, the CDR3 is TGTGCCAGCAGCTTAATCGACAGGGGTCCCACAGATACGCAGTATTTT. Complete variable domain (other parts from reference TRBV7-3 and TRBJ2-3): GAGVSQTPSNKVTEKGKYVELRCDPISGHTALYWYRQSLGQGPEFLIYFQGTGAADDSGLPNDRFFAVRPEGSVSTLKIQRTERGDSAVYLCASSLIDRGPTDTQYFGPGTRLTVL.

J is TRBJ1-5 and V is TRBV2; 8 bases map to TRBD1. The CDR3 runs 15 residues. Germline V lookup: CDR1 SNHLY, CDR2 FYNNEI. V lost 9 bases to trimming and J lost 0 bases; unmatched junction nucleotides: 7. The CDR3 here is CASTPTGVSNQPQHF. CDR3 DNA: TGTGCCAGTACCCCGACAGGGGTTAGCAATCAGCCCCAGCATTTT.

This rearrangement joins TRBV20-1 to TRBJ2-7, with a weak D call TRBD2 (5 bases). From germline, CDR1 is DFQATT and CDR2 SNEGSKA (reference sequence). This CDR3 comprises 11 residues. The CDR3 nucleotides are TGCAGTGCTAGAGTTGGACTGAGGACGTGTGTC. This sequence encodes CSARVGLRTCV.

The chain couples TRBV4-3 to TRBJ2-1, with TRBD2 matching over 13 bases. V lost 3 bases and J lost 6; bases outside the gene matches: 2. Per the germline V gene, CDR1 is LGHNA and CDR2 is YSLEER. The CDR3 is made up of 15 amino acids. The CDR3 sequence is CASSQGLAGRNEQFF. DNA for the CDR3: TGCGCCAGCAGCCAGGGACTAGCGGGGCGCAATGAGCAGTTCTTC.

This chain joins TRBV1 and TRBJ2-5; the table assigns TRBD2, which was not confirmed against the DNA. TRBV1 is listed as a pseudogene. This CDR3 spans 17 amino acids. The CDR3 DNA reads as TGCACCAGCAGTCTATTAGCGGGGGGGCTCTTCCAAGAGACCCAGTACTTC. As protein: CTSSLLAGGLFQETQYF.

V and J are TRBV28 and TRBJ2-5; 8 bases match TRBD2. Germline CDR1 is MDHEN and CDR2 is SYDVKM. The CDR3 is made up of 17 amino acids. J gave up 5 bases and V 3 bases, and 14 bases lay outside the gene matches. In nucleotides, the CDR3 is TGTGCCAGCAGTTTCCGGGGGGGACCCACGGGGGCCGAGACCCAGTACTTC. Its translation is CASSFRGGPTGAETQYF.

In the case of this clone: The same CDR3 also results from other DNA sequences found in this sample. V usage is TRBV9 and J usage is TRBJ2-2; a possible D gene is TRBD2 (7 bases). The germline gives CDR1 SGDLS, CDR2 YYNGEE. Trimming pared 0 bases from V and 4 bases from J, leaving 13 bases between. CDR3 length: 16 residues. The CDR3 sequence is CASSVASGGFTGELFF. In DNA form, the CDR3 reads TGTGCCAGCAGCGTAGCTTCGGGGGGCTTCACCGGGGAGCTGTTTTTT.

The J gene is TRBJ1-2, the V gene TRBV4-1, with TRBD1 as a possible D gene (6 bases). V was clipped by 0 bases and J by 3 bases, with 11 bases between them. The CDR3 has 15 residues. The germline V gene has CDR1 MGHRA and CDR2 YSYEKL. CDR3 sequence: CASSQEGGGYYGYTF. In DNA, the CDR3 is TGCGCCAGCAGCCAAGAAGGGGGGGGATACTATGGCTACACCTTC.

The rearrangement links TRBV4-2 to TRBJ2-3, with D perhaps TRBD1 (5 bases). V was shortened by 0 bases and J by 6 bases, with 13 bases between the two germline ends. The germline V gene encodes CDR1 LGHNA and CDR2 YNFKEQ. This CDR3 comprises 15 residues. The CDR3 loop is CASSQEWGPADTQYF. Here the CDR3 DNA reads TGTGCCAGCAGCCAAGAATGGGGCCCGGCGGATACGCAGTATTTT.

The gene calls are TRBV6-5 and TRBJ2-7; 7 bases map to TRBD1. CDR3 length: 15 amino acids. Germline V gene lookup returns CDR1 MNHEY and CDR2 SVGAGI. The V gene end was trimmed by 1 base and the J gene end by 4 bases; junction bases not matched to a gene: 7. The CDR3 region is CASSYYGTATYEQYF. In DNA, the CDR3 is TGTGCCAGCAGTTACTACGGGACAGCCACGTACGAGCAGTACTTC.

This chain uses TRBV30 with TRBJ1-5; D may be TRBD1 (5 bases). V lost 0 bases and J 5 bases, leaving 8 bases between the germline ends. The CDR3 spans 13 residues. CDR1 is GTSNPN, CDR2 SVGIG, per germline (reference sequence). CDR3 amino acids: CAWSVGGDQPQHF. The CDR3, as DNA: TGTGCCTGGAGTGTGGGGGGGGATCAGCCCCAGCATTTT.

The chain uses TRBV5-3 and TRBJ2-5; 7 positions match TRBD1. TRBV5-3 is identified as an open reading frame with a role that is uncertain. The CDR3 is 15 residues long. V was clipped by 4 bases and J by 3 bases; unmatched bases: 9. This CDR3 reads CARSGSGQAEETQYF. The CDR3 nucleotides read TGTGCCAGAAGCGGGTCCGGACAGGCTGAAGAGACCCAGTACTTC.

The chain joins TRBV28 to TRBJ2-5, with TRBD2 identical over 9 bases. J lost 7 bases, V lost 1 base, and 10 bases had no gene match. Per germline, CDR1 MDHEN and CDR2 SYDVKM. CDR3 length: 16 amino acids. The CDR3 here is CASSLFVAGAGGTQYF. The CDR3, as DNA: TGTGCCAGCAGTTTATTCGTAGCGGGGGCAGGAGGGACCCAGTACTTC. The full variable domain, completed using reference TRBV28 and TRBJ2-5, is DVKVTQSSRYLVKRTGEKVFLECVQDMDHENMFWYRQDPGLGLRLIYFSYDVKMKEKGDIPEGYSVSREKKERFSLILESASTNQTSMYLCASSLFVAGAGGTQYFGPGTRLLVL.

This chain links TRBV7-9 with TRBJ1-5; D might be TRBD1 (5 bases). Trimming removed 1 base at V and 0 bases at J, with 13 bases between. Germline values: CDR1 SEHNR, CDR2 FQNEAQ (reference sequence). The CDR3 spans 17 residues. CDR3 protein: CASSLEGSGYSNQPQHF. The CDR3 nucleotides are TGTGCCAGCAGCTTAGAAGGGTCAGGGTATAGCAATCAGCCCCAGCATTTT.

This clone was observed a few times. This chain links TRBV2 with TRBJ2-5; maybe TRBD1 (6 bases). The CDR3 sequence is 13 residues long. Germline CDR1 is SNHLY and CDR2 is FYNNEI. Trimming pared 4 bases from V and 2 bases from J, leaving 8 bases between. CDR3 bases: TGTGCCAGCAGTGCTAGGGGGCAAGAGACCCAGTACTTC. Its translation: CASSARGQETQYF.

The chain uses TRBV11-3 and TRBJ1-5; TRBD1 is a possible D gene (5 bases). The ends were cut back, 3 bases at V and 3 bases at J, with 15 bases in the middle. CDR3 size: 16 residues. The germline CDR1 and CDR2 sequences are SGHNT and YENEEA. The CDR3 region has the DNA TGTGCCAGCAGCTTTGTACAGGCACCGAACAATCAGCCCCAGCATTTT. It codes for CASSFVQAPNNQPQHF.

The rearrangement joins TRBV7-3 to TRBJ2-7; tentatively, D is TRBD1 (7 bases). Per germline, CDR1 SGHTA and CDR2 FQGTGA. CDR3 length equals 14 residues. V was clipped by 4 bases and J by 2 bases, with 12 bases between them. This CDR3 reads CASSSQGGPYEQYF. Written as DNA, the CDR3 is TGTGCCAGCAGCTCCCAGGGGGGCCCCTACGAGCAGTACTTC.

This rearrangement joins TRBV2 to TRBJ2-2, with unresolved D. CDR3 length equals 15 residues. Trimming cost V 4 bases and J 0 bases, with 9 bases left between them. Germline loops: CDR1 SNHLY, CDR2 FYNNEI. CDR3: CASSGNSANTGELFF. The CDR3 coding sequence is TGTGCCAGCAGTGGAAACTCCGCGAACACCGGGGAGCTGTTTTTT.

V usage is TRBV11-2 and J usage is TRBJ1-6; 12 bases align to TRBD1. This CDR3 has 16 residues. The J segment lost 10 bases and the V segment lost 6 bases, leaving 10 bases of the junction unmatched. Germline V gene data show CDR1 as SGHAT and CDR2 as FQNNGV. CDR3 DNA sequence: TGTGCCAGCAGGCTCTCGGGGACAGGGGGCGGGTCACCCCTCCACTTT. Amino acid sequence: CASRLSGTGGGSPLHF.